Given below is one T cell receptor (beta chain) in context. The data stem from a study of OX40 agonist ivuxolimab in advanced cancers. After removal of 2 bases from V and 5 bases from J, the junction contained 12 bases not matched to a gene. There are 16 residues in the CDR3. Germline CDR1 reads SGHDT; CDR2 reads YYEEEE. TCRdb's table, derived via immunoSEQ multiplex PCR, lists solely in-frame clones and lacks some. The sample consists of 95,000 to 150,000 clones, 85% to 95% of them appearing once. The chain recombines TRBV5-6 with TRBJ1-1, with 7 bases identical to TRBD1. This sample comprised CD4+ or CD8+ T cells sorted from blood, obtained in a trial of the OX40 agonist ivuxolimab. This TCR was sampled from an adult with an advanced solid tumor such as melanoma, head and neck, liver or kidney cancer. CDR3 residues: CASSFRSLAGGTEAFF. The CDR3 DNA reads TGTGCCAGCAGCTTTCGGAGTTTGGCAGGGGGGACTGAAGCTTTCTTT. Full variable domain (outside the CDR3, taken from reference TRBV5-6 and TRBJ1-1): DAGVTQSPTHLIKTRGQQVTLRCSPKSGHDTVSWYQQALGQGPQFIFQYYEEEERQRGNFPDRFSGHQFPNYSSELNVNALLLGDSALYLCASSFRSLAGGTEAFFGQGTRLTVV.